This record covers a single T cell receptor (beta chain). The antigen it recognizes is unknown. No much larger clone is present one base from it, and per-base qualities are unavailable. This specimen belongs to a study of ipilimumab plus nivolumab after autologous stem cell transplantation (dated by TCRdb to 2020 to 2023). General notes on the study: A median of 5 ipilimumab doses and under ten nivolumab doses was received by trial patients. Some 35 patients made up the trial's intent-to-treat population. Patients with high-risk diffuse large B cell lymphoma, mature T cell lymphoma, or multiple myeloma undergoing autologous transplant were enrolled in the trial. Primary refractory and relapsed disease were included in the DLBCL cohort, with 18-month progression-free survival of approximately 83% and 30%, respectively.

Library preparation employed the immunoSEQ multiplex PCR assay. Here the immuneACCESS table is served through TCRdb, limited to in-frame sequences with V and J called. Missing clones are a known gap in these copies; in checked studies unresolved V genes cover under half, and the rest lacks a known reason. The sample contains about 25,000 clones, 85% to 90% of them found a single time. The ten largest account for 4% to 6% of the sample. Ipilimumab was given at 1 mg/kg intravenously on day 1 of selected weeks, and checkpoint therapy started 14 to 28 days after autologous transplant. Nivolumab was given at 3 mg/kg intravenously on day 1 of weeks 1, 4, 7, 10, and every two weeks through week 26. This was a Phase Ib clinical trial that tested ipilimumab plus nivolumab, given as combined checkpoint inhibition, for consolidation following autologous stem cell transplantation. The paper as a whole reports these results and caveats: The authors stated that profiles of the T cell receptor repertoire, regulatory T cell phenotype and gut microbiota provided a biologic rationale for studying this approach further. The authors concluded that combined checkpoint inhibition appeared tolerable when used as consolidation after transplant.

CDR1 GTSNPN and CDR2 SVGIG were looked up in the germline V gene (reference sequence). Trimming removed 1 base from V and 3 bases from J, leaving 15 bases between the germline ends. The CDR3, cysteine through phenylalanine, is 15 amino acids long. Just CDR3 DNA is preserved here, 45 bases in frame from base 1. The V and J segments used are TRBV30 and TRBJ1-1; no D gene call is confident. The clonotype was recovered from a male donor with diffuse large B-cell lymphoma. The input for sequencing was PBMCs, taken in a trial of ipilimumab plus nivolumab as post-transplant consolidation. CDR3 loop: CAWSGLRAADTEAFF. The nucleotide sequence reads as follows: TGTGCCTGGAGTGGACTTCGGGCCGCCGACACTGAAGCTTTCTTT.